These T cell receptor beta chains were read from a single sample in a study of T cell clones after liver transplantation. TCRdb's copy holds only in-frame clones and misses some; the assay was immunoSEQ multiplex PCR. The data hold around 76,000 clones, with under 90% observed a single time. The sequenced sample was CD4+ T cells from blood, obtained 12 months after liver transplant. The receptors were gathered from a human patient who received a liver transplant. Some of the T cells may derive from the graft donor. Each CDR3 is given with its conserved first and last residue. D genes are given only for firm matches. Rows may omit the clone size; those that give it use once, few, many or a size class.

TGTGCCAGCAGTCCGCACGACAGGGGTAACTATGGCTACACCTTC	CASSPHDRGNYGYTF	TRBJ1-2	TRBD1	NA	TRBV28
TGTGCCAGCAGCCTCGACAGGCGGATTGCGCAGTACTTC	CASSLDRRIAQYF	TRBJ2-7	NA	NA	TRBV5-6
TGTGCCAGCAGCCAGGGCGGGACGGATGAAAAACTGTTTTTT	CASSQGGTDEKLFF	TRBJ1-4	NA	NA	TRBV5-4
TGTGCCAGCAGCTTAGCGCAGGGACTCTATGGCTACACCTTC	CASSLAQGLYGYTF	TRBJ1-2	NA	NA	TRBV7-2
TGTGCCAGCAGCAAAGACCGGACTAGCGGGGGATGCTACGAGCAGTACTTC	CASSKDRTSGGCYEQYF	TRBJ2-7	NA	NA	TRBV21-1
TGCGCCAGCAGCAACTCTGGCCTCGGAGAGACCCAGTACTTC	CASSNSGLGETQYF	TRBJ2-5	NA	NA	TRBV5-1
TGTGCCAGTAGTATTGGGCTAGCGGGATGGAGCGAGCAGTACTTC	CASSIGLAGWSEQYF	TRBJ2-7	TRBD2	NA	TRBV19
TGTGCCAGCAGTCCACCTTCGGGGACAGGGAGTATCGGCTACACCTTC	CASSPPSGTGSIGYTF	TRBJ1-2	TRBD1	NA	TRBV28
TGTGCCAGCAGCCCCAGGGGGGACGACGAGCAGTACTTC	CASSPRGDDEQYF	TRBJ2-7	NA	NA	TRBV7-9
TGTGCCAGCGGACTATGGAGAACAGATACGCAGTATTTT	CASGLWRTDTQYF	TRBJ2-3	NA	NA	TRBV27
TGTGCCAGCAGTTTAGGACAGGGGAACTATGGCTACACCTTC	CASSLGQGNYGYTF	TRBJ1-2	TRBD1	few	TRBV6-6
TGTGCCAGCAGCCCCCGGGTAGTAGGGGGAGGAGGCTACACCTTC	CASSPRVVGGGGYTF	TRBJ1-2	NA	NA	TRBV5-4
TGTGCCAGTAGCCTTCCCTCTAGCGGGAGCCACAATGAGCAGTTCTTC	CASSLPSSGSHNEQFF	TRBJ2-1	TRBD2	NA	TRBV19
TGTGCCAGCAGTGGAGGGGACAGGCCGGTGGAGCCCCAGTACTTC	CASSGGDRPVEPQYF	TRBJ2-5	TRBD1	NA	TRBV25-1
TGTGCCAGCAGACCTAGACAGGGGAGGTTATCCTACGAGCAGTACTTC	CASRPRQGRLSYEQYF	TRBJ2-7	TRBD1	once	TRBV11-2
TGTGCCAGCAGCTTAGGGGGGTTCGCTGAAAAACTGTTTTTT	CASSLGGFAEKLFF	TRBJ1-4	NA	once	TRBV7-9
TGTGCCAGCAGCCCAAGGACAGGGGGAGACATTCAGTACTTC	CASSPRTGGDIQYF	TRBJ2-4	TRBD1	NA	TRBV5-6
TGTGCCAGCAGCAAAAGACAGGGATGCGAGCAGTACTTC	CASSKRQGCEQYF	TRBJ2-7	NA	NA	TRBV21-1
TGTGCCAGTAGATCGGGGGCAGGGGGCGGCCAGCCCCAGCATTTT	CASRSGAGGGQPQHF	TRBJ1-5	TRBD1	NA	TRBV19
TGTGCCAGCAGTGCCCTTATGGACACTGAAGCTTTCTTT	CASSALMDTEAFF	TRBJ1-1	NA	NA	TRBV2
TGTGCCAGCAGCTTAAGGCAAATGACAGGGGGAAGACCCTACGAGCAGTACTTC	CASSLRQMTGGRPYEQYF	TRBJ2-7	TRBD1	NA	TRBV7-2
TGTGCCAGCTCACGGATGACGAGGGGAAGAGCACGAGCTTTCTTT	CASSRMTRGRARAFF	TRBJ1-1	NA	NA	TRBV18
TGTGCCAGCACTCCCACGGGCCTTTCCCATAGCAATCAGCCCCAGCATTTT	CASTPTGLSHSNQPQHF	TRBJ1-5	NA	NA	TRBV28
TGTGCCAGCCAGACAGACAAGTCTCCTGAAGCTTTCTTT	CASQTDKSPEAFF	TRBJ1-1	NA	NA	TRBV10-3
TGTGCCAGCACCCTGGGGTGGGGAAACTCTGGGGCCAACGTCCTGACTTTC	CASTLGWGNSGANVLTF	TRBJ2-6	NA	NA	TRBV5-6
TGTGCCAGCAGTTTACTTGCGCCAGAAGGTAATGAGCAGTTCTTC	CASSLLAPEGNEQFF	TRBJ2-1	NA	NA	TRBV28
TGCGCCAGCAGCCCGCGAGCCCAGGGTAATGAGCAGTTCTTC	CASSPRAQGNEQFF	TRBJ2-1	NA	NA	TRBV5-1
TGTGCCAGCAGCGTAGCGGGGACCTACAATGAGCAGTTCTTC	CASSVAGTYNEQFF	TRBJ2-1	NA	few	TRBV9